A single sample gave rise to the 9 T cell receptor beta chains below, sequenced in a study of cytomegalovirus exposure and HLA in healthy donors. It was with 60 Vbeta and 13 Jbeta primers that the PCR ran. Using immunoSEQ multiplex PCR, the repertoire was profiled, and TCRdb retains in-frame clones only, with some absent. The sample holds about 300,000 clones, 86% seen once. The sequenced sample consisted of PBMCs. The receptors were sampled from a man between 40 and 49 years old in good health and CMV-seropositive.

This clone has a single count. The V and J genes are TRBV27 and TRBJ1-2, with TRBD1 as a possible D gene (5 bases). The CDR3 contains 11 residues. V dropped 7 bases and J dropped 6 bases, with 9 bases sitting between them. Germline V CDR1 and CDR2: MNHEY, SMNVEV (reference sequence). The CDR3 here is CASTGGNGYTF. CDR3 sequence (DNA): TGTGCCAGCACCGGGGGGAATGGCTACACCTTC.

The V and J genes are TRBV6-5 and TRBJ2-7; 9 nucleotides align to TRBD2. CDR1 MNHEY and CDR2 SVGAGI come from the germline V gene. V dropped 2 bases and J dropped 1; count of bases not matched to a gene: 6. The CDR3 spans 16 residues. This chain's CDR3 is CASSYLGTSRSYEQYF. The CDR3 region has the DNA TGTGCCAGCAGTTACCTCGGGACTAGCCGGTCCTACGAGCAGTACTTC.

The sample holds a few counts of this clone. Other DNA sequences from this sample encode an identical CDR3 as well. The chain uses TRBV6-5 and TRBJ1-1, with 9 bases aligning to TRBD1. This CDR3 comprises 12 residues. Germline-derived CDR1 and CDR2 are MNHEY and SVGAGI. Trimming took 8 bases from V and 5 from J; bases not matched to a gene: 3. The CDR3 sequence is CASGTGWTEAFF. Here the CDR3 DNA reads TGTGCCAGCGGGACAGGGTGGACTGAAGCTTTCTTT.

The gene calls are TRBV28 and TRBJ2-6; possible D gene TRBD1, 6 bases. The CDR3 has 18 amino acids. The V gene's germline CDR1 is MDHEN and CDR2 SYDVKM. Trimming stripped 6 bases from V and 4 bases from J, with 22 bases between. CDR3 region: CASRHRELTLPGANVLTF. In DNA form, the CDR3 reads TGTGCCAGCAGGCACAGGGAGCTCACCCTACCCGGGGCCAACGTCCTGACTTTC.

There are a few counts of this clone. V and J are TRBV5-1 and TRBJ1-1; a weak D match, TRBD1 (5 bases). The CDR3 sequence is 14 residues long. Trimming took 2 bases from V and 4 from J, leaving 12 bases between them. Germline CDR1 and CDR2: SGHRS and YFSETQ. The CDR3: CASSFGALGTEAFF. The CDR3 DNA sequence: TGCGCCAGCAGCTTTGGGGCCTTAGGCACTGAAGCTTTCTTT.

J is TRBJ2-1 and V is TRBV2; D gene uncertain. CDR3 size: 13 residues. Deletions cut 4 bases from V and 5 bases from J, with 9 bases between. CDR1 and CDR2 from the germline V gene are SNHLY and FYNNEI. Here the CDR3 DNA reads TGTGCCAGCAGTGCGGTACGCAACAATGAGCAGTTCTTC. Translated, it gives CASSAVRNNEQFF. The entire variable domain, with the rest obtained from reference TRBV2 and TRBJ2-1, is as follows: EPEVTQTPSHQVTQMGQEVILRCVPISNHLYFYWYRQILGQKVEFLVSFYNNEISEKSEIFDDQFSVERPDGSNFTLKIRSTKLEDSAMYFCASSAVRNNEQFFGPGTRLTVL.

This sequence joins TRBV10-2 and TRBJ2-1; the match to TRBD2 covers 14 bases. This CDR3 has 15 amino acids. V was pared by 2 bases and J by 9 bases, with 3 bases of the junction left unmatched. The V gene's germline CDR1 is WSHSY and CDR2 SAAADI. In DNA form, the CDR3 reads TGCGCCAGCAGTGAGGGGACTAGCGGGAGCAGTGAGCAGTTCTTC. Its translation: CASSEGTSGSSEQFF.

This chain connects TRBV27 to TRBJ2-2, with D possibly being TRBD1 (5 bases). The V gene lost 3 bases and the J gene lost 6 bases, with 8 bases spanning the gap. The CDR3 runs 13 residues. CDR1 and CDR2 from the germline V gene are MNHEY and SMNVEV (reference sequence). CDR3 coding DNA: TGTGCCAGCAGTTTCCAGGGCCCCGGGGAGCTGTTTTTT. It yields the protein CASSFQGPGELFF.

The chain joins TRBV29-1 to TRBJ2-4; 11 bases are a match to TRBD1. Losses at the gene ends were 6 bases for V and 9 bases for J; bases not matched to a gene: 7. The CDR3 has 13 residues. The V gene's germline CDR1 is SQVTM and CDR2 ANQGSEA. CDR3 amino acids: CSVPGQGAGIQYF. The CDR3 region has the DNA TGCAGCGTCCCCGGACAGGGGGCCGGCATTCAGTACTTC.